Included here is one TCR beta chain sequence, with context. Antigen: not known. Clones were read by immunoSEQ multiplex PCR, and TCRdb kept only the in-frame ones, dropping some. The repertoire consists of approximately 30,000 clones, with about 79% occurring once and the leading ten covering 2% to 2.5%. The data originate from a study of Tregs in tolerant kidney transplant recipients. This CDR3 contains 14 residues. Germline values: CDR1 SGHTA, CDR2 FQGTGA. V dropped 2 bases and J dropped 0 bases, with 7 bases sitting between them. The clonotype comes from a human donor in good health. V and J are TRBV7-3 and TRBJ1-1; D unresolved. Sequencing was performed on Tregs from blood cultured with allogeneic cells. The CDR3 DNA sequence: TGTGCCAGCAGCTTAGAGGGCTTGAACACTGAAGCTTTCTTT. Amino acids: CASSLEGLNTEAFF. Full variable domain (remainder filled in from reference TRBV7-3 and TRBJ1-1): GAGVSQTPSNKVTEKGKYVELRCDPISGHTALYWYRQSLGQGPEFLIYFQGTGAADDSGLPNDRFFAVRPEGSVSTLKIQRTERGDSAVYLCASSLEGLNTEAFFGQGTRLTVV.